This TCR beta chain came from a study of cytotoxic CD8 clonotypes in ibrutinib-treated CLL listed by TCRdb under 2021. Context from the whole study: In this cohort, approximately 14 patients were treatment-naive and roughly 10 were relapsed/refractory, while around 17 had unmutated IGHV. Partial responses were observed in some 24 patients and complete responses in 2; after a median follow-up of around 64 months, remission was maintained in approximately 14 patients and progression was observed in 12. Samples at response were collected after a median of about twelve months of treatment, with a range of about 6 to 40 months. On average, each sample yielded around 270,000 productive templates and tens of thousands of productive rearrangements. Longitudinal samples were available for about 30% of the 86 trial participants. Cryopreserved peripheral blood mononuclear cells were obtained before treatment, at response, and at either sustained remission or disease progression. All remission and progressive disease samples were collected while patients were still receiving ibrutinib. Study-level results and caveats: Sustained-remission and progressing patients did not have matched sampling times, and lymph node repertoires were not examined. Public clonotypes were rare and either shrank or stayed stable during treatment, and the rise in clonality at ibrutinib response reflected expansion of private clonotypes. At baseline, clonality was higher than in age-matched healthy donors and showed a strong correlation with circulating CD8+ T-cell counts. Clonality rose at ibrutinib response, remained stable during sustained remission, and dropped back toward baseline at progression.

V drops 3 bases and J drops 12 bases, leaving 19 bases in between. The cysteine opens and the phenylalanine closes a CDR3 of 14 amino acids. Here the CDR3 DNA is all that survives: 42 bases in frame from base 1. The germline V gene sets CDR1 to SGDLS and CDR2 to YYNGEE. Each clonotype received, on average, roughly 9.6x coverage in deep resolution sequencing performed on a MiSeq, where the target depth lay between 1 in 1 million and 1 in 200,000 T cells. The immunoSEQ hsTCRB Kit was used to generate the TCR beta libraries. The authors processed their data as follows. The data were analyzed with ImmunoSEQ Analyzer and ImmunoSEQ Data Assistant, and V, D and J gene assignments followed IMGT definitions. Clonality, which ranges from 0 to 1, was calculated by subtracting the normalized Shannon entropy of productive rearrangement frequencies from one. Public clonotype analysis was restricted to overrepresented clonotypes comprising at least 0.05% of each patient's repertoire. Some 13 age-matched healthy donor repertoires from immuneACCESS were used as controls for clonality. TCRdb stores this immuneACCESS table with in-frame sequences only. Part of the clones is absent; in the studies checked, under half of the shortfall reflects unresolved V genes, and no reason is known for the rest. Clonal size and the V and J genes are those of that table, whereas D and trimming came from the DNA. Within this sample are approximately 130,000 clones, with around 80% of them counted one time only. Less than 4% of the sample goes to the ten largest clones.

According to the study, the label for this sample's time point signals: around 25 months on ibrutinib. For TCR beta library preparation, roughly 2 micrograms of genomic DNA was extracted from cryopreserved PBMCs. Longitudinal blood samples from CLL patients receiving ibrutinib monotherapy were subjected to high-throughput TCR beta sequencing. The patients took part in an open-label, single-center phase 2 trial of ibrutinib monotherapy. In the case of this clone: The antigen it recognizes is unknown. No per-base quality is available; no much larger clone lies one base away.

The sequencing used PBMCs, collected after 24 months of ibrutinib treatment. This TCR was recovered from a human donor with chronic lymphocytic leukemia. The rearrangement combines TRBV9 with TRBJ2-1, and the D gene may be TRBD1, 6 bases matching. Here the CDR3 is given as CASSADTRGPGQFF. The nucleotide sequence reads as follows: TGTGCCAGCAGCGCGGATACCAGGGGCCCCGGGCAGTTCTTC. This CDR3, with the reference TRBV9 and TRBJ2-1 proteins standing in past its ends, gives the full variable domain DSGVTQTPKHLITATGQRVTLRCSPRSGDLSVYWYQQSLDQGLQFLIQYYNGEERAKGNILERFSAQQFPDLHSELNLSSLELGDSALYFCASSADTRGPGQFFGPGTRLTVL.